Listed here are 17 T cell receptor beta chains from one sample, sequenced in a study of early T cells in non-severe SARS-CoV-2 infection. TCRdb itself ran the 5' RACE reads through MiXCR, one entry per CDR3 protein. The table has about 77,000 distinct CDR3 sequences, 16% seen once. Specimen: whole blood. The receptors here all came from an adult who was a healthcare worker with PCR-confirmed SARS-CoV-2 infection or an uninfected control (not recorded which).

This clonotype turned up a few times. This chain uses TRBV7-9 with TRBJ1-4, with 10 bases lining up with TRBD1. V lost 3 bases and J lost 8; bases outside the gene matches: 6. The CDR3 contains 15 residues. CDR1 and CDR2 (germline): SEHNR, FQNEAQ (reference sequence). This CDR3 reads CASSFTGTGAEKLFF. CDR3 DNA: TGTGCCAGCAGCTTTACCGGGACAGGGGCGGAAAAACTGTTTTTT.

This clonotype showed up just a few times. This rearrangement joins TRBV6-1 to TRBJ1-5, with D unclear. The CDR3 loop spans 16 amino acids. Trimming removed 5 bases from V and 2 bases from J, with 16 bases in between. In germline, CDR1 is MNHNS, CDR2 SASEGT. The CDR3 protein is CASSYGPPGGNQPQHF. The CDR3 DNA is TGTGCCAGCAGTTACGGGCCTCCGGGAGGCAATCAGCCCCAGCATTTT.

V and J are TRBV2 and TRBJ1-1; 7 bases agree with TRBD1. J lost 5 bases, V lost 3 bases, and 12 bases had no gene match. Looked up from germline, CDR1 is SNHLY and CDR2 is FYNNEI. CDR3 size: 16 residues. The CDR3 reads CASSDVIHSGGTEAFF. CDR3 sequence (DNA): TGTGCCAGCAGTGATGTGATCCACTCAGGGGGTACTGAAGCTTTCTTT.

This clonotype was seen a handful of times. This chain joins TRBV20-1 and TRBJ2-7, with 8 nucleotides matching TRBD1. This CDR3 is built from 15 residues. Germline V gives CDR1 DFQATT, CDR2 SNEGSKA (reference sequence). V lost 5 bases to trimming and J lost 7 bases; unmatched junction nucleotides: 16. For the CDR3, the DNA is TGCAGTGCTGTATTCAGAGACAGGGGCCAGTGGGAGCAGTACTTC. This gives the protein CSAVFRDRGQWEQYF.

This clonotype was counted only a few times. V usage is TRBV14 and J usage is TRBJ1-1; 10 bases map to TRBD1. Per the germline V gene, CDR1 is SGHDN and CDR2 is FVKESK. J lost 6 bases, V lost 4 bases, and 8 bases had no gene match. CDR3 length: 15 amino acids. This chain's CDR3 is CASSLRTGGRAEAFF. The CDR3 DNA follows: TGTGCCAGCAGCCTCAGGACAGGGGGAAGGGCTGAAGCTTTCTTT. The complete variable domain, with remaining parts taken from reference TRBV14 and TRBJ1-1, reads EAGVTQFPSHSVIEKGQTVTLRCDPISGHDNLYWYRRVMGKEIKFLLHFVKESKQDESGMPNNRFLAERTGGTYSTLKVQPAELEDSGVYFCASSLRTGGRAEAFFGQGTRLTVV.

The rearrangement joins TRBV11-2 to TRBJ2-2; the match to TRBD2 covers 8 bases. The ends lost 2 bases at V and 1 base at J; junction bases unmatched: 6. The CDR3 is 17 amino acids. The V gene's germline CDR1 is SGHAT and CDR2 FQNNGV. CDR3 sequence (DNA): TGTGCCAGCAGCTTAAAGAGCGGGGGACTGAACACCGGGGAGCTGTTTTTT. This sequence encodes CASSLKSGGLNTGELFF. Variable domain in full (rest from reference TRBV11-2 and TRBJ2-2): EAGVAQSPRYKIIEKRQSVAFWCNPISGHATLYWYQQILGQGPKLLIQFQNNGVVDDSQLPKDRFSAERLKGVDSTLKIQPAKLEDSAVYLCASSLKSGGLNTGELFFGEGSRLTVL.

The chain employs TRBV3-1 and TRBJ1-3; D unclear. The CDR3 spans 16 residues. Looked up from germline, CDR1 is LGHDT and CDR2 is YNNKEL (reference sequence). The V gene lost 4 bases and the J gene lost 2 bases, with 15 bases spanning the gap. The CDR3 region is CASSRWGESPGNTIYF. The CDR3 nucleotides are TGTGCCAGCAGCCGTTGGGGAGAGAGCCCTGGAAACACCATATATTTT. Full variable domain (remainder filled in from reference TRBV3-1 and TRBJ1-3): DTAVSQTPKYLVTQMGNDKSIKCEQNLGHDTMYWYKQDSKKFLKIMFSYNNKELIINETVPNRFSPKSPDKAHLNLHINSLELGDSAVYFCASSRWGESPGNTIYFGEGSWLTVV.

The chain joins TRBV27 to TRBJ2-3; D gene uncertain. Germline V gives CDR1 MNHEY, CDR2 SMNVEV (reference sequence). The CDR3 covers 13 residues. V was trimmed by 2 bases and J by 2 bases, leaving 5 bases between them. The CDR3 nucleotides read TGTGCCAGCAGTTTACGCTTCACAGATACGCAGTATTTT. Translation: CASSLRFTDTQYF.

This clonotype was found many times. V usage is TRBV29-1 and J usage is TRBJ2-1; 13 nucleotides match TRBD2. The V segment lost 5 bases and the J segment 2 bases; nucleotides outside the gene matches: 3. Germline CDR1 reads SQVTM; CDR2 reads ANQGSEA. This CDR3 region has 15 residues. The CDR3 nucleotides read TGCAGCGTTCGACTAGCGGGAGGTCCCTACAATGAGCAGTTCTTC. It specifies CSVRLAGGPYNEQFF.

This clonotype showed up just a few times. This chain connects TRBV19 to TRBJ2-1; TRBD1 might be the D (5 bases). The CDR3 totals 16 residues. The V end lost 1 base, the J end lost 4 bases, and 14 bases lay between the germline ends. Per the germline V gene, CDR1 is LNHDA and CDR2 is SQIVND (reference sequence). The CDR3 DNA is TGTGCCAGTAGTATAGGGGGCGTAAGGTGGTACAATGAGCAGTTCTTC. Encoded protein: CASSIGGVRWYNEQFF.

This clonotype was counted a few times. This chain links TRBV4-1 with TRBJ2-3, with a tentative D call TRBD2 (6 bases). Trimming removed 2 bases at V and 3 bases at J, with 9 bases between. Germline V lookup: CDR1 MGHRA, CDR2 YSYEKL. The CDR3 runs to 14 residues. The CDR3 loop is CASSQWAGTDTQYF. The DNA for the CDR3 is TGCGCCAGCAGCCAATGGGCGGGGACAGATACGCAGTATTTT.

This clonotype was counted a few times. In DNA, the CDR3 is TGTGCCAGTAGTATAGTCCAGGGAGCCTACGAGCAGTACTTC. It codes for CASSIVQGAYEQYF. This chain joins TRBV19 and TRBJ2-7; D may match TRBD1 or TRBD2 (5 bases each). The CDR3 runs to 14 residues. Per germline, CDR1 LNHDA and CDR2 SQIVND (reference sequence). The ends were cut back, 1 base at V and 2 bases at J, with 9 bases in the middle.

This clonotype occurred a few times. This chain joins TRBV3-1 and TRBJ2-1; TRBD2 matches 13 bases. V lost 2 bases, J lost 2 bases, and 3 bases stayed unmatched. There are 17 residues in the CDR3. The germline V gene has CDR1 LGHDT and CDR2 YNNKEL (reference sequence). CDR3 in amino acids: CASSQRLAGGTYNEQFF. The CDR3 nucleotides are TGTGCCAGCAGCCAAAGACTAGCGGGGGGTACCTACAATGAGCAGTTCTTC.

Only a few counts were recorded for this clonotype. The genes are TRBV30 and TRBJ2-1, with D perhaps TRBD2 (6 bases). This CDR3 region has 16 residues. Trimming stripped 8 bases from V and 2 bases from J, with 22 bases between. Germline loops: CDR1 GTSNPN, CDR2 SVGIG (reference sequence). For the CDR3, the DNA is TGTGCCGGATGCTACGGCGGGGTTCGAGCCTACAATGAGCAGTTCTTC. Amino acid sequence: CAGCYGGVRAYNEQFF.

This clonotype was counted once. The chain carries TRBV29-1 and TRBJ2-7; 9 positions match TRBD1. From germline, CDR1 is SQVTM and CDR2 ANQGSEA. CDR3 length equals 13 residues. Trimming took 3 bases from V and 3 from J; bases not matched to a gene: 3. CDR3 region: CSVEDRGHYEQYF. CDR3 in DNA: TGCAGCGTTGAGGACAGGGGACACTACGAGCAGTACTTC.

In its sample, this clonotype was seen many times. The V gene is TRBV5-1, the J gene TRBJ1-2; D is possibly TRBD1 (6 bases). The CDR3 spans 15 residues. Germline V gene data show CDR1 as SGHRS and CDR2 as YFSETQ. Deletions cut 4 bases from V and 4 bases from J, with 17 bases between. Here the CDR3 DNA reads TGCGCCAGCAGCGAAGGGGCGACGGGGGCCTATGGCTACACCTTC. Encoded protein: CASSEGATGAYGYTF.

A few counts support this clonotype. The rearrangement joins TRBV11-3 to TRBJ2-1, with 8 bases aligning to TRBD1. After removal of 5 bases from V and 7 bases from J, the junction contained 10 bases not matched to a gene. The CDR3 has 15 residues. Per the germline V gene, CDR1 is SGHNT and CDR2 is YENEEA. The CDR3 bases are TGTGCCAGCAGCCTGACAGGGGCTGAAACGAATGAGCAGTTCTTC. Translation gives CASSLTGAETNEQFF.